Listed below are T cell receptor beta chains from one sample, sequenced in a study of cytomegalovirus exposure and HLA in healthy donors. This table comes from immunoSEQ multiplex PCR, and its TCRdb copy is limited to in-frame clones, with some not included. The repertoire holds roughly 150,000 clones, with roughly four fifths as singletons. The sample taken for sequencing was PBMCs. Source of these receptors: a young man in good health and CMV-seronegative. Both conserved end residues are part of each CDR3. The D gene is left open where the match is weak. The size of a clone is reported for some rows only, either as once, few or many, or as a class for expanded clones.

D | J | size | V | CDR3 | DNA
. | TRBJ2-3 | . | TRBV10-2 | CASSDRNLGSDTQYF | TGCGCCAGCAGCGACCGGAACCTAGGATCAGATACGCAGTATTTT
. | TRBJ1-5 | . | TRBV27 | CASSLLAHSNQPQHF | TGTGCCAGCAGTTTATTGGCCCATAGCAATCAGCCCCAGCATTTT
TRBD1 | TRBJ2-7 | . | TRBV6-5 | CASTKTGAPLYEQYF | TGTGCCAGCACCAAAACAGGGGCACCACTCTACGAGCAGTACTTC
. | TRBJ1-2 | once | TRBV14 | CASSPTMTMGGGYTF | TGTGCCAGCAGCCCAACGATGACAATGGGGGGTGGCTACACCTTC
TRBD1 | TRBJ1-1 | once | TRBV5-4 | CASREPDRAEAFF | TGTGCCAGCAGGGAACCGGACAGGGCTGAAGCTTTCTTT
TRBD1 | TRBJ2-1 | . | TRBV19 | CASGQGTNEQFF | TGTGCCAGTGGACAGGGCACCAATGAGCAGTTCTTC
. | TRBJ2-3 | . | TRBV25-1 | CASSPASASTDTQYF | TGTGCCAGCAGTCCTGCGAGTGCTAGCACAGATACGCAGTATTTT
TRBD1 | TRBJ1-3 | . | TRBV28 | CASSRTGAGNTIYF | TGTGCCAGCAGCCGTACAGGGGCGGGAAACACCATATATTTT
. | TRBJ1-1 | few | TRBV5-1 | CASSFTPPNTEAFF | TGCGCCAGCAGCTTTACACCACCGAACACTGAAGCTTTCTTT
TRBD2 | TRBJ2-2 | . | TRBV4-1 | CASSRSGGGGTNTGELFF | TGCGCCAGCAGCCGGTCGGGGGGGGGCGGGACGAACACCGGGGAGCTGTTTTTT
. | TRBJ1-4 | . | TRBV5-8 | CASSLNDRNEKLFF | TGTGCCAGCAGCTTGAATGACAGGAATGAAAAACTGTTTTTT